The TCR beta chain described here comes from a study of early T cells in non-severe SARS-CoV-2 infection (dated by TCRdb to the early 2020s). Some background on the complete study: Because TCR sequencing was done on bulk RNA from unsorted whole blood, the alpha and beta chains could not be paired. General study outcomes and caveats: VDJdb matching was skewed toward anti-spike CD8 responses, so virus-specific expansions were likely underestimated and private and CD4 specificities were missed.

This clonotype appeared many times. The specificity of this receptor is unknown. No base quality values were provided; no much bigger clone lies one nucleotide off. This was a case-control study nested in a cohort of healthcare workers in London, UK, who had nasopharyngeal swab PCR tests and blood samples taken every week. Healthcare workers were recruited between 23 and 31 March 2020, during the week of the UK lockdown, and were followed weekly for up to roughly 15 weeks. Libraries were prepared through 5' RACE. Sequencing instrument: NextSeq 500. Unique molecular identifiers were attached to individual cDNA molecules in the TCR library protocol so that sequencing error and PCR bias could be corrected. TCR alpha and beta chains were both sequenced, and the abundances of alpha and beta sequences in each sample were closely correlated with each other. The authors' pipeline ran thus. Decombinator V4 was used to annotate TCR sequences for V gene, J gene and CDR3. TCRs were defined as expanded if a significant change between any two time points was detected under a Poisson model with p below 0.0001. TCR abundances were normalised to the total number of TCRs sequenced per sample and expressed as counts per million. TRAV1-2 paired with TRAJ12, TRAJ20 or TRAJ33 defined MAIT TCRs, while TRAV10 paired with TRAJ18 defined iNKT TCRs. A search of VDJdb, accessed on 1 November 2021, was run for TCRs annotated to CMV, EBV and SARS-CoV-2, with TCRs annotated for multiple antigens excluded. Using fastp trimming at Q25 and MiXCR clonotype assembly, TCRdb reanalyzed the public sequencing data and kept in-frame beta chains. CDR3 protein duplicates are merged, each entry listing the most common genes and DNA. The V and J calls here are based on TCRdb, not the publication. The sample yields roughly 26,000 distinct CDR3 sequences; approximately 4% were counted once. The ten top clones hold 6.2% of the sample.

Reading the germline V gene (reference sequence) gives CDR1 SGHKS and CDR2 YYEKEE. The trim is 6 bases for V and 0 bases for J, with a gap of 13 bases between the germline ends. Including cysteine and phenylalanine, the CDR3 has 14 amino acids. CDR3 DNA only is kept here, 42 bases in frame from base 1. The sequence derives from an adult who was a healthcare worker with PCR-confirmed SARS-CoV-2 infection or an uninfected control (not recorded which). Sample: whole blood. The receptor chain draws on TRBV5-5 and TRBJ2-7, with TRBD2 as a weak D call on 5 bases. For the CDR3, the sequence is CASIPTDYSYEQYF. The sequence in DNA is TGTGCCAGCATCCCCACCGACTACTCCTACGAGCAGTACTTC.